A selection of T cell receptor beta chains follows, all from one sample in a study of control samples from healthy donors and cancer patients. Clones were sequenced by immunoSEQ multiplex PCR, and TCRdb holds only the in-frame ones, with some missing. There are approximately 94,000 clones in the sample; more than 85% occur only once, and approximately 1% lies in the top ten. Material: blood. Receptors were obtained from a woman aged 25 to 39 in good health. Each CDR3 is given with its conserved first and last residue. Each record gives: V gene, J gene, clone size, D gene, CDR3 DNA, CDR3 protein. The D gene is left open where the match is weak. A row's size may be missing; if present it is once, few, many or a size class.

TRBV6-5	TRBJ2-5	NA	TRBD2	TGTGCCAGCAGTTCCCAAGCGGGAGGGCCAGAGACCCAGTACTTC	CASSSQAGGPETQYF
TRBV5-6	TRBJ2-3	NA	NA	TGTGCCAGCAGCTTGGGTCGTATAGGCACAGATACGCAGTATTTT	CASSLGRIGTDTQYF
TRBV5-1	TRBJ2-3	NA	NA	TGCGCCAGCAGCTTGGACAGACTCGACACAGATACGCAGTATTTT	CASSLDRLDTDTQYF
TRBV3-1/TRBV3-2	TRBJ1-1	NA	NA	TGTGCCAGCAGCCCGACCGACAAGAACACTGAAGCTTTCTTT	CASSPTDKNTEAFF
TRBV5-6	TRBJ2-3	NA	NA	TGTGCCAGCAGCCCCGTAAGATCCACAGATACGCAGTATTTT	CASSPVRSTDTQYF
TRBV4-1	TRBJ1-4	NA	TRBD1	TGCGCCAGCAGCCAAGATGGCGGGATCAGGGGGGAAAAACTGTTTTTT	CASSQDGGIRGEKLFF
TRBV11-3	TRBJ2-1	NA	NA	TGTGCCAGCAGCTTAGTAGGGGACGGCCGCAATGAGCAGTTCTTC	CASSLVGDGRNEQFF
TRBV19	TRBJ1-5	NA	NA	TGTGCCAGTAGTATTGGTCAGCCCCAGCATTTT	CASSIGQPQHF
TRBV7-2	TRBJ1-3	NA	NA	TGTGCCAGCAGCTTAGGTCTACAGGGAAACACCATATATTTT	CASSLGLQGNTIYF
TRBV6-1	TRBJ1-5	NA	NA	TGTGCCAGCAGTGAAAGCGATAATCAGCCCCAGCATTTT	CASSESDNQPQHF
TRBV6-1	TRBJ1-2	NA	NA	TGTGCCAGCAGTGAAGATGCCGAAGAGGGCTACACCTTC	CASSEDAEEGYTF
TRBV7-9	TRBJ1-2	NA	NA	TGTGCCAGCAGCTTAGGAAGGGTGGGCGGCTACACCTTC	CASSLGRVGGYTF
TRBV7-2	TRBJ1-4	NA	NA	TGTGCCAGCAGGCCGGGGGCAACTAATGAAAAACTGTTTTTT	CASRPGATNEKLFF
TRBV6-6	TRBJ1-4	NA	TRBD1	TGTGCCAGCAGTTACTCGGCAGGGGGAAAACTGTTTTTT	CASSYSAGGKLFF
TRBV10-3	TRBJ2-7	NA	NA	TGTGCCATCAGCCCCCGGGAATACGAGCAGTACTTC	CAISPREYEQYF
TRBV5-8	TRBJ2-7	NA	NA	TGTGCCAGCAGCCCAGGAGGGGTCTCCTACGAGCAGTACTTC	CASSPGGVSYEQYF
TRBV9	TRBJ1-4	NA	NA	TGTGCCAGCAGCGGTGCCAACTTAGAAAAACTGTTTTTT	CASSGANLEKLFF
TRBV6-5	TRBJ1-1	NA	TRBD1	TGTGCCAGCAGGTTCCGGGACAGTATGAACACTGAAGCTTTCTTT	CASRFRDSMNTEAFF
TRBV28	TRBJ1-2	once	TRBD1	TGTGCCAGCAGGGGGGACAGGGGCTATGGCTACACCTTC	CASRGDRGYGYTF
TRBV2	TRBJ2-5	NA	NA	TGTGCCAGCAGTGTCGGCCTAGCGATTGAGACCCAGTACTTC	CASSVGLAIETQYF
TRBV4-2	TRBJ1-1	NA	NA	TGTGCCAGCAGCCAAGATCGAAGGGGGGCAGCTTTCTTT	CASSQDRRGAAFF
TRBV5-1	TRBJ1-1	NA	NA	TGCGCCAGCAGCTTGATGGGGAACACTGAAGCTTTCTTT	CASSLMGNTEAFF
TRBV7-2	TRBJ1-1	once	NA	TGTGCCAGCAGCCTCTTCCGGGGGGGCGGGAACACTGAAGCTTTCTTT	CASSLFRGGGNTEAFF
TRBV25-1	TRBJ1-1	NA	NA	TGTGCCAGCAGTGACCAGACGCAGGATGAAGCTTTCTTT	CASSDQTQDEAFF
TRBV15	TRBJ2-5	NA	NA	TGTGCCACCAGCAGAGATCAGGGGCTGGGGGGAGAGACCCAGTACTTC	CATSRDQGLGGETQYF
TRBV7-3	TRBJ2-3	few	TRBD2	TGTGCCAGCAGCTTGTCGGCTAGCGGGGGAACTAGCACAGATACGCAGTATTTT	CASSLSASGGTSTDTQYF
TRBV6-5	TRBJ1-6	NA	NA	TGTGCCAGCAGCCCGGCGGGGGTGGTTAATTCACCCCTCCACTTT	CASSPAGVVNSPLHF
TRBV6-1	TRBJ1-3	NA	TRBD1	TGTGCCAGCACTGAAAGCAGGGGGTGGTCTGGAAACACCATATATTTT	CASTESRGWSGNTIYF
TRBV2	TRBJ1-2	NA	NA	TGTGCCAGCAAAGGGGCAGGGAGTGGCTACACCTTC	CASKGAGSGYTF